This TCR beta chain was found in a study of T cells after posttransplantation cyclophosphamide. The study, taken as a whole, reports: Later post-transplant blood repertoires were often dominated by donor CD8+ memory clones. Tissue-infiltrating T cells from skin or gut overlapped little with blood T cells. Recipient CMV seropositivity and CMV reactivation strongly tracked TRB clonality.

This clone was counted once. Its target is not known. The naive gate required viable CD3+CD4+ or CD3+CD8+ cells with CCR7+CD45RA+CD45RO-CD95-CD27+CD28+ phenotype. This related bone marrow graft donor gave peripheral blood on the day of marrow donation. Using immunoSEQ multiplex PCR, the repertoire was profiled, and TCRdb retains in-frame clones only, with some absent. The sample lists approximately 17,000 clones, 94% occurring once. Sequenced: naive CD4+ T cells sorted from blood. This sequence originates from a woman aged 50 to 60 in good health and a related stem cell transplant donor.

The CDR3 bases are TGTGCCAGCAGTGTTACGGGACAGATCCAAGAGACCCAGTACTTC. Translation gives CASSVTGQIQETQYF. The genes are TRBV6-1 and TRBJ2-5; 7 bases fit TRBD1. The germline V gene has CDR1 MNHNS and CDR2 SASEGT. V lost 4 bases to trimming and J lost 1 base; unmatched junction nucleotides: 6. The CDR3 runs to 15 residues.